The 25 T cell receptor beta chains below were found in one sample sequenced in a study of CD8+ T cells in alopecia areata. Stated treatment: oral pan-JAK inhibitor, 5-10 mg twice daily. It was cDNA, reverse transcribed from extracted RNA, that served as the sequencing template. This table comes from immunoSEQ multiplex PCR, and its TCRdb copy is limited to in-frame clones, with some not included. Here the sample spans fewer than 250,000 clones, around two fifths being singletons. Sequenced material: CD4+ T cells sorted from blood, taken between weeks 30 and 35, from a patient treated with tofacitinib. All receptors come from a human donor with alopecia areata.

This clone was seen more than once but under ten times. This chain connects TRBV5-6 to TRBJ2-5; tentative D call: TRBD1 (6 bases). This CDR3 comprises 14 residues. The germline gives CDR1 SGHDT, CDR2 YYEEEE. V gave up 1 base and J gave up 5 bases, with 12 bases separating them. CDR3 sequence reads: CASSLSAGVETQYF. As DNA, the CDR3 is TGTGCCAGCAGCTTGTCCGCAGGGGTCGAGACCCAGTACTTC.

This clone was detected a few times. The rearrangement links TRBV7-2 to TRBJ2-7, with D uncertain. Germline CDR1 is SGHTA and CDR2 is FQGNSA. The V end was cut by 4 bases, the J end by 3 bases, with 7 bases between. The CDR3 is 12 residues long. The CDR3 nucleotides are TGTGCCAGCAGCTCATCGCTCTACGAGCAGTACTTC. It codes for CASSSSLYEQYF.

The V call is TRBV9, the J call TRBJ2-3, with 8 bases aligning to TRBD2. With 0 bases clipped from V and 7 bases from J, the junction kept 4 bases outside the gene matches. CDR3 size: 14 residues. CDR1 and CDR2 from the germline V gene are SGDLS and YYNGEE. The DNA for the CDR3 is TGTGCCAGCAGCGTAGAAAGCGGGGGTAATACGCAGTATTTT. Its translation: CASSVESGGNTQYF.

This clone was picked up a small number of times. V gene TRBV6-6 combines with J gene TRBJ1-1; D not certain. The V gene's germline CDR1 is MNHNY and CDR2 SVGAGI (reference sequence). Trimming removed 6 bases from V and 3 bases from J, with 17 bases in between. The CDR3 consists of 15 residues. The CDR3 DNA follows: TGTGCCAGCAGCCCCCGGGGAAGCGGGGACACTGAAGCTTTCTTT. It is translated as CASSPRGSGDTEAFF.

CDR3 sequence: CAWSVGKGYTF. CDR3 coding DNA: TGTGCCTGGAGTGTAGGGAAAGGCTACACCTTC. The V and J genes are TRBV30 and TRBJ1-2; D unresolved. The ends were cut back, 0 bases at V and 8 bases at J, with 7 bases in the middle. CDR1 is GTSNPN, CDR2 SVGIG, per germline (reference sequence). The CDR3 spans 11 residues.

This clone was found a few times. The rearrangement links TRBV6-5 to TRBJ1-1; maybe TRBD1 (5 bases). The V gene lost 2 bases and the J gene lost 4 bases, with 11 bases spanning the gap. The CDR3 covers 14 residues. The germline V gene encodes CDR1 MNHEY and CDR2 SVGAGI. The CDR3 reads CASSYGAKTTEAFF. CDR3 in DNA: TGTGCCAGCAGTTACGGGGCGAAAACCACTGAAGCTTTCTTT.

About this clone: Sequence at one end of the junction differs from germline and may be a read error. The genes are TRBV4-1 and TRBJ2-7; weak D call: TRBD2 (6 bases). CDR1 is MGHRA, CDR2 YSYEKL, per germline. This CDR3 spans 16 amino acids. The chain's CDR3 is CASSQTTSRSSYEQYF. Written as DNA, the CDR3 is TGTGCCAGCAGCCAAACTACTAGCAGGAGCTCCTACGAGCAGTACTTC.

The chain joins TRBV6-5 to TRBJ1-1; possibly TRBD1 for D (6 bases). The length of the CDR3 is 15 residues. Germline-derived CDR1 and CDR2 are MNHEY and SVGAGI. V was trimmed by 6 bases and J by 1 base, leaving 15 bases between them. CDR3 sequence: CASRERTAPNTEAFF. The CDR3, as DNA: TGTGCCAGCAGAGAAAGGACAGCCCCGAACACTGAAGCTTTCTTT.

The chain employs TRBV30 and TRBJ1-2; D remains ambiguous. In germline, CDR1 is GTSNPN, CDR2 SVGIG (reference sequence). Trimming removed 0 bases at V and 2 bases at J, with 13 bases between. The CDR3 is 15 amino acids. DNA of the CDR3: TGTGCCTGGAGTGTACCTTCCCTGGCCAACTATGGCTACACCTTC. This sequence encodes CAWSVPSLANYGYTF.

The J gene is TRBJ2-5, the V gene TRBV5-1; 7 bases are shared with TRBD2. CDR3 length: 14 residues. With V trimmed by 3 bases and J by 3 bases, 5 bases remained unmatched. Germline CDR1 is SGHRS and CDR2 is YFSETQ. CDR3 coding DNA: TGCGCCAGCAGCTATACTAGCGACAAAGAGACCCAGTACTTC. It yields the protein CASSYTSDKETQYF.

This clone was recorded once. The CDR3 loop reads CASSLDPSQNYGYTF. The CDR3 DNA is TGTGCCAGCAGCTTGGACCCATCCCAAAACTATGGCTACACCTTC. The V and J genes are TRBV5-4 and TRBJ1-2; D gene uncertain. Trimming left V 0 bases short and J 2 bases short, with 11 bases between. This CDR3 comprises 15 residues. Per germline, CDR1 SGHNT and CDR2 YYREEE (reference sequence).

Written as DNA, the CDR3 is TGCGCCAGCACCGAAGACCACAGGGGGGACTATGGCTACACCTTC. This gives the protein CASTEDHRGDYGYTF. V gene TRBV5-1 combines with J gene TRBJ1-2; TRBD1 agrees at 8 bases. The CDR3 loop spans 15 amino acids. J was trimmed by 3 bases and V by 6 bases; bases with no gene match: 10. Germline CDR1 is SGHRS and CDR2 is YFSETQ.

The rearrangement joins TRBV5-1 to TRBJ1-6, with D possibly being TRBD1 (6 bases). This CDR3 has 14 amino acids. Between the trimmed V and J ends, which lost 0 bases and 12 bases, there was a span of 13 bases. Germline values: CDR1 SGHRS, CDR2 YFSETQ. CDR3 region: CASSLDGGQGPLHF. The CDR3 coding sequence is TGCGCCAGCAGCTTGGATGGGGGGCAAGGACCCCTCCACTTT.

The chain joins TRBV7-9 to TRBJ1-2, with D maybe TRBD1 (5 bases). The CDR3 is 13 residues long. The V gene's germline CDR1 is SEHNR and CDR2 FQNEAQ (reference sequence). Trimming stripped 2 bases from V and 4 bases from J, with 8 bases between. This chain's CDR3 is CASSLLQGYGYTF. The CDR3 DNA is TGTGCCAGCAGCTTATTGCAGGGCTATGGCTACACCTTC.

This clone was observed a handful of times. J is TRBJ1-6 and V is TRBV27; the D is unclear. Trimming pared 8 bases from V and 8 bases from J, leaving 16 bases between. Germline-derived CDR1 and CDR2 are MNHEY and SMNVEV (reference sequence). The CDR3 extends over 14 amino acids. This chain's CDR3 is CASGRYRGDSPLHF. The CDR3 nucleotides read TGTGCCAGCGGCCGATACAGAGGTGATTCACCCCTCCACTTT.

This chain joins TRBV7-9 and TRBJ1-1; 8 nucleotides agree with TRBD1. This CDR3 spans 15 amino acids. J gave up 1 base and V 5 bases, and 6 bases lay outside the gene matches. CDR1 SEHNR and CDR2 FQNEAQ come from the germline V gene (reference sequence). The CDR3 DNA is TGTGCCAGCAGCCCGAGGACAGGGTGGAACACTGAAGCTTTCTTT. Translating gives CASSPRTGWNTEAFF.

This clone has a handful of counts. J is TRBJ2-1 and V is TRBV11-1; tentative D call: TRBD2 (6 bases). The germline V gene has CDR1 SGHAT and CDR2 FQDESV (reference sequence). Trimming cost V 5 bases and J 10 bases, with 9 bases left between them. The length of the CDR3 is 11 residues. This CDR3 is CASSPGGEQFF. The DNA for the CDR3 is TGTGCCAGCAGCCCCGGAGGGGAGCAGTTCTTC. Looking up the rest from reference TRBV11-1 and TRBJ2-1 gives the full variable domain: EAEVAQSPRYKITEKSQAVAFWCDPISGHATLYWYRQILGQGPELLVQFQDESVVDDSQLPKDRFSAERLKGVDSTLKIQPAELGDSAMYLCASSPGGEQFFGPGTRLTVL.

This clone showed up just once. The chain employs TRBV29-1 and TRBJ2-3; no definite D call. The germline gives CDR1 SQVTM, CDR2 ANQGSEA. The CDR3 sequence is 13 residues long. V gave up 2 bases and J gave up 6 bases, with 12 bases separating them. The CDR3 protein is CSVEPNALDTQYF. As DNA, the CDR3 is TGCAGCGTTGAACCTAACGCCCTTGATACGCAGTATTTT.

The chain has TRBV4-1 and TRBJ2-5; TRBD1 might be the D (6 bases). Germline CDR1 and CDR2: MGHRA and YSYEKL. The CDR3 is 16 amino acids. V lost 5 bases and J lost 5, with 21 bases in between. CDR3 nucleotides: TGCGCCAGCAGCTCCTCCCCCAGGGGCTCGGGGGAGACCCAGTACTTC. This sequence encodes CASSSSPRGSGETQYF.

In this sample, this clone turned up a few times. The rearrangement uses TRBV5-6 and TRBJ2-5, with 7 bases matching TRBD1. Germline V gene data show CDR1 as SGHDT and CDR2 as YYEEEE. With 6 bases clipped from V and 4 bases from J, the junction kept 9 bases outside the gene matches. This CDR3 has 14 amino acids. DNA of the CDR3: TGTGCCAGCATCGTACAGGGGATAGGAGAGACCCAGTACTTC. Amino acids: CASIVQGIGETQYF. The full variable domain, completed using reference TRBV5-6 and TRBJ2-5, is DAGVTQSPTHLIKTRGQQVTLRCSPKSGHDTVSWYQQALGQGPQFIFQYYEEEERQRGNFPDRFSGHQFPNYSSELNVNALLLGDSALYLCASIVQGIGETQYFGPGTRLLVL.

The chain links TRBV5-4 to TRBJ2-7; the match to TRBD2 covers 10 bases. V shed 4 bases, J shed 2 bases, and the junction held 9 bases outside the gene matches. This CDR3 comprises 16 residues. Per germline, CDR1 SGHNT and CDR2 YYREEE (reference sequence). The CDR3 bases are TGTGCCAGCAGCGGACCACTAGCGGGGAGGCCCTACGAGCAGTACTTC. It codes for CASSGPLAGRPYEQYF.

The chain combines TRBV27 with TRBJ1-6; the D gene is possibly TRBD1 (5 bases). Trimming removed 7 bases from V and 9 bases from J, with 19 bases in between. This CDR3 comprises 15 residues. In germline, CDR1 is MNHEY, CDR2 SMNVEV (reference sequence). The CDR3 loop reads CASTSQAPRGSPLHF. CDR3 nucleotide sequence: TGTGCCAGCACCAGCCAGGCTCCGAGGGGTTCACCCCTCCACTTT.

The chain employs TRBV29-1 and TRBJ1-4; D not certain. V dropped 1 base and J dropped 0 bases, with 6 bases sitting between them. From germline, CDR1 is SQVTM and CDR2 ANQGSEA. The CDR3 totals 14 residues. The CDR3 region has the DNA TGCAGCGTTGAAGGGAGCTCAACTAATGAAAAACTGTTTTTT. Amino acid sequence: CSVEGSSTNEKLFF.

V is TRBV11-2 and J is TRBJ2-3; a weak D match, TRBD1 (5 bases). CDR3 length equals 15 residues. Germline V gives CDR1 SGHAT, CDR2 FQNNGV. The V end lost 2 bases, the J end lost 2 bases, and 11 bases lay between the germline ends. DNA for the CDR3: TGTGCCAGCAGCTTAAACCGACAGATCACAGATACGCAGTATTTT. The encoded protein is CASSLNRQITDTQYF.

This clone has a handful of counts. V gene TRBV30 combines with J gene TRBJ1-1; tentative D call: TRBD1 (5 bases). Germline V gene lookup returns CDR1 GTSNPN and CDR2 SVGIG (reference sequence). Trimming removed 5 bases at V and 1 base at J, with 14 bases between. CDR3 length: 14 amino acids. Here the CDR3 reads CAWDPWGENTEAFF. As DNA, the CDR3 is TGTGCCTGGGATCCCTGGGGGGAGAACACTGAAGCTTTCTTT.